This T cell receptor (beta chain) was found in a study of T cell responses to AZD1222 COVID-19 vaccine. Study results and caveats: Repertoire sampling was restricted to post-peak T cell response timepoints. Possibly, clonal diversity was underestimated; donors were largely white British and included more females. Nearly half of unique spike-specific TCRs reportedly avoided B.1.351 and B.1.1.7 mutated regions.

Here immunoSEQ multiplex PCR was the method, and the copy in TCRdb shows in-frame clones only, minus some. The data show some 170,000 clones, with 93% seen just once and around 0.9% held by the top ten. This CDR3 contains 11 residues. Germline V gene sequence: CDR1 SGHRS, CDR2 YFSETQ. The V end lost 5 bases, the J end lost 0 bases, and 2 bases lay between the germline ends. As to this clone: Its antigen is unknown.

The rearrangement joins TRBV5-1 to TRBJ1-1; no firm D call. The sequences come from peripheral blood, collected on day 0 of AZD1222 vaccination. The clonotype originates from an adult in good health. The CDR3 DNA reads as TGCGCCAGCAGGTTGAACACTGAAGCTTTCTTT. Translated, it gives CASRLNTEAFF.